These 6 T cell receptor beta chains were all obtained from the same sample, sequenced in a study of OX40 agonist ivuxolimab in advanced cancers. The method was immunoSEQ multiplex PCR; TCRdb's version includes in-frame clones alone and lacks a portion of them. The table shows under 90,000 clones, with around nine tenths occurring only once. This specimen was CD4+ or CD8+ T cells sorted from blood, taken in a trial of the OX40 agonist ivuxolimab. The receptors stem from an adult with an advanced solid tumor such as melanoma, head and neck, liver or kidney cancer.

V and J are TRBV5-1 and TRBJ2-1, with D maybe TRBD1 (6 bases). Trimming left V 1 base short and J 9 bases short, with 20 bases between. This CDR3 comprises 16 residues. Germline V gene data show CDR1 as SGHRS and CDR2 as YFSETQ. The CDR3 bases are TGCGCCAGCAGCTTGTATCCGCCAAAACAGGGAGCTGAGCAGTTCTTC. Encoded protein: CASSLYPPKQGAEQFF.

The V call is TRBV11-2, the J call TRBJ2-3; D is tentatively TRBD1 or TRBD2 (5 bases each). The V and J ends lost 3 bases and 7 bases respectively, with 14 bases between them. Germline CDR1 and CDR2: SGHAT and FQNNGV. There are 14 residues in the CDR3. The DNA of the CDR3 is TGTGCCAGCAGCTTGGGGCGGGTCGGCTATACGCAGTATTTT. Translation gives CASSLGRVGYTQYF. Combining the CDR3 with reference TRBV11-2 and TRBJ2-3 gives the whole variable domain EAGVAQSPRYKIIEKRQSVAFWCNPISGHATLYWYQQILGQGPKLLIQFQNNGVVDDSQLPKDRFSAERLKGVDSTLKIQPAKLEDSAVYLCASSLGRVGYTQYFGPGTRLTVL.

The V and J genes are TRBV11-2 and TRBJ2-7; 14 nucleotides align to TRBD2. The V segment lost 1 base and the J segment 0 bases; nucleotides outside the gene matches: 8. Germline CDR1 and CDR2: SGHAT and FQNNGV. There are 19 residues in the CDR3. CDR3 nucleotide sequence: TGTGCCAGCAGCTTAGTTAGAGGACTAGCGGGAGGCGACTCCTACGAGCAGTACTTC. Amino acid sequence: CASSLVRGLAGGDSYEQYF.

The rearrangement uses TRBV28 and TRBJ1-1, with D tentatively TRBD1 (6 bases). Germline V lookup: CDR1 MDHEN, CDR2 SYDVKM. V lost 7 bases and J lost 3, with 12 bases in between. The CDR3 has 13 amino acids. The CDR3 DNA reads as TGTGCCAGCATGGGGGCAAGGGACACTGAAGCTTTCTTT. This gives the protein CASMGARDTEAFF.

The chain carries TRBV14 and TRBJ2-6; D may be TRBD1 (5 bases). This CDR3 spans 15 amino acids. With 3 bases removed from V and 0 bases from J, the gap between germline ends came to 6 bases. Germline lookup yields CDR1 SGHDN and CDR2 FVKESK. The DNA of the CDR3 is TGTGCCAGCAGCCAGGGGCGCTCTGGGGCCAACGTCCTGACTTTC. Translation gives CASSQGRSGANVLTF. Filled out from reference TRBV14 and TRBJ2-6, the complete variable domain reads EAGVTQFPSHSVIEKGQTVTLRCDPISGHDNLYWYRRVMGKEIKFLLHFVKESKQDESGMPNNRFLAERTGGTYSTLKVQPAELEDSGVYFCASSQGRSGANVLTFGAGSRLTVL.

The chain employs TRBV2 and TRBJ1-1; TRBD1 matches 7 bases. V was pared by 1 base and J by 4 bases, with 3 bases of the junction left unmatched. Looked up from germline, CDR1 is SNHLY and CDR2 is FYNNEI. The CDR3 is 14 residues long. The CDR3: CASSEEGAVTEAFF. The CDR3 DNA reads as TGTGCCAGCAGTGAAGAGGGGGCGGTCACTGAAGCTTTCTTT.